This T cell receptor beta chain was recorded in a study of T cell responses to AZD1222 COVID-19 vaccine. The assay was immunoSEQ multiplex PCR, and TCRdb's table has in-frame clones only and misses some. The table includes around 100,000 clones, 90% detected once. Details on this clone: What it binds is not known.

Per germline, CDR1 MGHRA and CDR2 YSYEKL. The CDR3 contains 15 residues. V lost 3 bases to trimming and J lost 5 bases, with 14 bases between them. Study-wide points: Close to half of spike-specific TCRs reportedly recognize unmutated variant regions. After two AZD1222 doses, spike-specific TCR breadth and depth rose versus day 0.

This clonotype originated in an adult in good health. The chain is built from TRBV4-1 and TRBJ2-1; possibly TRBD1 for D (5 bases). This specimen consisted of peripheral blood, obtained on day 0 of AZD1222 vaccination. CDR3 amino acids: CASSHPLLTDNEQFF. In DNA, the CDR3 is TGCGCCAGCAGCCACCCTCTGCTGACAGACAATGAGCAGTTCTTC.